One and the same sample provided the 8 T cell receptor beta chains below, sequenced in a study of early T cells in non-severe SARS-CoV-2 infection. TCRdb recomputed calls from the 5' RACE reads with MiXCR, one row per CDR3 protein. The sample records 25,000 to 30,000 distinct CDR3 sequences, roughly 5.6% being singletons. The sequencing input was whole blood. The receptor source for this set is an adult who was a healthcare worker with PCR-confirmed SARS-CoV-2 infection or an uninfected control (not recorded which).

This clonotype has only a few counts. The chain joins TRBV9 to TRBJ2-7; possible D gene TRBD2, 7 bases. The germline gives CDR1 SGDLS, CDR2 YYNGEE. The CDR3 has 14 residues. Trimming took 2 bases from V and 7 from J, leaving 16 bases between them. CDR3 sequence (DNA): TGTGCCAGCAGCGTCGGGGGGCTTGGATCGGAGCAGTACTTC. It translates to CASSVGGLGSEQYF.

By share, this clonotype ranks as medium-sized. The V call is TRBV29-1, the J call TRBJ1-2; 7 nucleotides match TRBD1. The CDR3 sequence is 12 residues long. Germline CDR1 SQVTM, CDR2 ANQGSEA. V gave up 5 bases and J gave up 8 bases; unmatched junction bases: 8. In nucleotides, the CDR3 is TGCAGCGTTCTCGACAGGGTCCACGGCTACACCTTC. Protein: CSVLDRVHGYTF.

This clonotype was counted between two and nine times. This chain uses TRBV6-2 or TRBV6-3 with TRBJ1-2; possibly TRBD1 for D (5 bases). Trimming cost V 6 bases and J 2 bases, with 16 bases left between them. The germline gives CDR1 MNHEY, CDR2 SVGEGT. This CDR3 contains 15 residues. Written as DNA, the CDR3 is TGTGCCAGCAGACAAAGGGGACCGACCAACTATGGCTACACCTTC. It translates to CASRQRGPTNYGYTF.

A few counts support this clonotype. The genes are TRBV9 and TRBJ2-5; D is perhaps TRBD2 (6 bases). Trimming took 0 bases from V and 1 from J, leaving 10 bases between them. Germline CDR1 is SGDLS and CDR2 is YYNGEE. CDR3 size: 15 residues. CDR3 DNA: TGTGCCAGCAGCGTAGAGGGTAGCGGCCAAGAGACCCAGTACTTC. Translation: CASSVEGSGQETQYF.

This clonotype was seen at least ten times. The chain combines TRBV19 with TRBJ2-7; D possibly corresponds to TRBD1 (6 bases). This CDR3 region has 13 residues. From germline, CDR1 is LNHDA and CDR2 SQIVND (reference sequence). V lost 10 bases and J 2 bases, leaving 15 bases between the germline ends. For the CDR3, the DNA is TGTGCCACCAAGGACAGCATTGCCTACGAGCAGTACTTC. Its translation is CATKDSIAYEQYF.

This clonotype came up many times. This chain joins TRBV6-2 or TRBV6-3 and TRBJ2-3, with D maybe TRBD2 (5 bases). This CDR3 has 13 amino acids. Trimming removed 7 bases at V and 3 bases at J, with 11 bases between. The germline CDR1 and CDR2 sequences are MNHEY and SVGEGT. The chain's CDR3 is CASTELVTDTQYF. The CDR3 DNA reads as TGTGCCAGCACCGAACTAGTGACAGATACGCAGTATTTT.

This clonotype occurred many times. J is TRBJ2-3 and V is TRBV7-2; a possible D gene is TRBD1 (6 bases). The length of the CDR3 is 14 residues. V shed 5 bases and J shed 5 bases, with 14 bases lying between them. The V gene's germline CDR1 is SGHTA and CDR2 FQGNSA. CDR3 nucleotides: TGTGCCAGCAGCCCACTCCCCAGGGGAGATACGCAGTATTTT. Encoded protein: CASSPLPRGDTQYF.

This clonotype has more than one count but fewer than ten. V gene TRBV5-1 combines with J gene TRBJ2-7; 7 bases are shared with TRBD2. The J segment lost 3 bases and the V segment lost 4 bases, leaving 7 bases of the junction unmatched. This CDR3 spans 14 amino acids. Germline V gene sequence: CDR1 SGHRS, CDR2 YFSETQ. The CDR3 reads CASSQELAYYEQYF. The CDR3, as DNA: TGCGCCAGCAGCCAGGAACTAGCGTACTACGAGCAGTACTTC.